This T cell receptor (beta chain) stems from a study of shared clonotypes between healthy human individuals. The germline gives CDR1 SGHRS, CDR2 YFSETQ. The CDR3 loop spans 14 amino acids. Trimming removed 7 bases at V and 3 bases at J, with 15 bases between. Libraries were prepared by immunoSEQ multiplex PCR; TCRdb keeps only in-frame clonotypes and omits some of them. The table has 800,000 to 1,200,000 clones, about 84% seen once. The material sequenced was memory CD4+ T cells from PBMCs. Subset: CD45RA-negative fraction. The clonotype originates from a man aged 18 to 30 in good health. Some clones in this sample may be carry-over from other donors' samples. This chain connects TRBV5-1 to TRBJ2-3, with D possibly being TRBD1 (6 bases). CDR3 nucleotide sequence: TGCGCCAGCTGCCGGACAGCGACAACAGATACGCAGTATTTT. Translating it yields CASCRTATTDTQYF.